The source of this T cell receptor beta chain is a study of CD8 T cells in ankylosing spondylitis. V shed 4 bases and J shed 5 bases, with 14 bases lying between them. In germline, CDR1 is LNHNV, CDR2 YYDKDF (reference sequence). CDR3 size: 14 residues. This clonotype was picked up a small number of times. One entry per CDR3 protein results from TCRdb running MiXCR on the 5' RACE reads. The table includes about 350,000 distinct CDR3 sequences, around 20% detected once. Sequenced: blood, either unsorted or a sorted T cell fraction (not recorded which). This chain links TRBV15 with TRBJ1-1; D remains unclear. This clonotype originated in a male donor with ankylosing spondylitis or in good health (not recorded which). Written as DNA, the CDR3 is TGTGCCACCAGCAACGGACCCTGGGCAACTGAAGCTTTCTTT. Protein sequence: CATSNGPWATEAFF.